This TCR beta chain was sequenced in a study of cytomegalovirus exposure and HLA in healthy donors. A multiplex PCR was run with 60 Vbeta primers and 13 Jbeta primers. Here immunoSEQ multiplex PCR was the method, and the copy in TCRdb shows in-frame clones only, minus some. The data show a few hundred thousand clones, around three quarters seen once. The TCR originated in a man between 40 and 49 years old in good health and CMV-seronegative. What was sequenced was PBMCs.

The CDR3 loop is CASSSLSNNEQFF. CDR3 coding DNA: TGTGCCAGCAGTTCACTGTCCAACAATGAGCAGTTCTTC. The V gene is TRBV6-6, the J gene TRBJ2-1; D remains ambiguous. In germline, CDR1 is MNHNY, CDR2 SVGAGI (reference sequence). The CDR3 loop spans 13 amino acids. V dropped 4 bases and J dropped 5 bases, with 9 bases sitting between them.